The present TCR beta chain was sequenced within a study of blood T cell repertoires in COVID-19. At the level of the study: Acute and convalescent COVID-19 samples came from the United States, Italy and Spain. T cells, B-cell-depleted T cells, or PBMCs provided the cDNA or gDNA that served as material.

Trimming took 3 bases from V and 1 from J, leaving 21 bases between them. This CDR3 is built from 18 residues. Per germline, CDR1 LNHDA and CDR2 SQIVND (reference sequence). Per the authors' pipeline: Reference gene primer amplification yielded estimated nucleated cell counts. Assay used: immunoSEQ multiplex PCR; TCRdb lists only in-frame clones, some missing. V and J calls and clone size are as listed in that table; D and trimming were resolved from the DNA. The table has 200,000 or so clones, roughly 80% seen once. The sequence came from a human donor in a cohort sampled during active COVID-19. V gene TRBV19 combines with J gene TRBJ1-1, with D unclear. Material: peripheral blood. CDR3 sequence reads: CASSILGGRLTPNTEAFF. CDR3 bases: TGTGCCAGTAGTATTTTGGGAGGGCGCTTAACCCCGAACACTGAAGCTTTCTTT.